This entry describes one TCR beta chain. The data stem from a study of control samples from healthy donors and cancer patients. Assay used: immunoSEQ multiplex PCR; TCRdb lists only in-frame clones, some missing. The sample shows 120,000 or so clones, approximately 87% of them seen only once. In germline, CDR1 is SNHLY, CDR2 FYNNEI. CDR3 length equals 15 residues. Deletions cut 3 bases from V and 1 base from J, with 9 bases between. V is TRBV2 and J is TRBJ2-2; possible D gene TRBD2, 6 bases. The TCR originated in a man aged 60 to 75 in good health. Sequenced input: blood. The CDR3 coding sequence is TGTGCCAGCAGTGATCTGGGACTGAACACCGGGGAGCTGTTTTTT. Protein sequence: CASSDLGLNTGELFF.